What follows is one T cell receptor beta chain and its context. The target antigen is unknown. These data belong to a study of cytotoxic CD8 clonotypes in ibrutinib-treated CLL. Whole-study context: Within the patient group, some 11 were relapsed/refractory and roughly 16 treatment-naive, and around 17 were IGHV unmutated. Mean yields were roughly 250,000 productive templates and over 85,000 productive rearrangements per sample. Patients gave response samples after a median around 11 months of treatment, range 6 to 36.

Points from the study as a whole: Clonotypes that were public were uncommon, and they contracted or stayed stable on treatment.

TCRdb's table, derived via immunoSEQ multiplex PCR, lists solely in-frame clones and lacks some. Among over 70,000 clones, more than 70% were seen once, and the ten largest hold 5% to 6%. Trimming left V 3 bases short and J 0 bases short, with 8 bases between. The CDR3 contains 14 residues. Germline assignment: CDR1 MNHNS and CDR2 SASEGT. The V and J genes are TRBV6-1 and TRBJ1-1; no clear D gene. The receptor's source is a human donor with chronic lymphocytic leukemia. The sequences come from PBMCs, collected before ibrutinib treatment. CDR3 protein: CASSEFSVNTEAFF. The CDR3 DNA is TGTGCCAGCAGTGAGTTTTCTGTGAACACTGAAGCTTTCTTT.